This is a list of T cell receptor beta chains from one sample in a study of T cell responses to AZD1222 COVID-19 vaccine. TCRdb's table, derived via immunoSEQ multiplex PCR, lists solely in-frame clones and lacks some. The sample consists of more than 250,000 clones, 90% to 95% of them appearing once. Sequencing used peripheral blood, obtained on day 0 of AZD1222 vaccination. The receptors were sampled from an adult in good health. Each CDR3 is given without its conserved first and last residue.

cdr3_length,v_call,j_call,cdr3_aa
11,TRBV29-1,TRBJ1-2,SVGVQSYYGYT
15,TRBV2,TRBJ1-5,ASSLGQGSSHGQPQH
14,TRBV7-2,TRBJ2-7,ASSSGFSSSPYEQY
13,TRBV4-2,TRBJ1-1,ASRREVSLETEAF
14,TRBV5-8,TRBJ2-7,ASSLTGGVTSYEQY
15,TRBV2,TRBJ2-3,ASSEALAGPSTDTQY
11,TRBV29-1,TRBJ1-5,SVGPGGNQPQH
11,TRBV7-2,TRBJ2-2,ASSWAGDGELF
14,TRBV5-1,TRBJ2-7,ASSLEAARSSYEQY
13,TRBV2,TRBJ1-5,ASSETRFSNQPQH
13,TRBV14,TRBJ2-3,ASSRVSGRSDTQY
13,TRBV5-5,TRBJ1-1,ASTRDRGRNTEAF
10,TRBV6-5,TRBJ2-1,ASSYSGNEQF
12,TRBV2,TRBJ2-7,ASSEQRGTYEQY
11,TRBV14,TRBJ1-2,ASSQGGTGGYT
11,TRBV5-4,TRBJ1-1,ASSTDLNTEAF
12,TRBV6-5,TRBJ1-3,ASGPPGAGNTIY
11,TRBV3-1/TRBV3-2,TRBJ1-5,ASSWTGDQPQH
13,TRBV28,TRBJ1-2,ASSFLTGGASGYT
11,TRBV29-1,TRBJ2-7,SVAQARRGEQY
11,TRBV20-1,TRBJ2-7,SASYSSNYEQY
14,TRBV1,TRBJ2-5,TSSQSGTGGQETQY
9,TRBV2,TRBJ1-4,ASSENEKLF
9,TRBV6-5,TRBJ1-1,ASSYKSRAF
13,TRBV10-3,TRBJ2-7,AISPGRQGAPEQY
11,TRBV4-2,TRBJ1-6,ASRDRVESPLH
12,TRBV6-5,TRBJ1-1,ASTSQGENTEAF
11,TRBV10-3,TRBJ1-6,AISGVGGSPLH